Judged by abundance, the clone carrying this T cell receptor beta chain is medium-sized. Antigen specificity is unknown. Time point denoted: sample taken at primary tumor resection. These data originate in a study of spatial heterogeneity in lung cancer. Study-wide points: Expanded intratumoral alpha and beta TCR counts tracked tumor mutation counts.

In TCRdb, the 5' RACE reads were re-called with MiXCR into one record per CDR3 protein. The sample contains about 13,000 distinct CDR3 sequences, 6.6% of which appear only once. Germline lookup yields CDR1 SGHRS and CDR2 YFSETQ. The CDR3 spans 18 residues. Unmatched junction bases numbered 11, after V lost 0 bases and J lost 3 bases. The receptor comes from a female donor with early-stage non-small cell lung cancer. J is TRBJ2-1 and V is TRBV5-1, with 8 bases lining up with TRBD1. Here the sequenced sample was lung tumor tissue, taken at surgery. Here the CDR3 DNA reads TGCGCCAGCAGCTTGGGTGGCGCAGGGGGCGCGTACTACAATGAGCAGTTCTTC. Its translation is CASSLGGAGGAYYNEQFF.